Listed below are T cell receptor beta chains from one sample, sequenced in a study of siplizumab effects on memory and regulatory T cells. Here immunoSEQ multiplex PCR was the method, and the copy in TCRdb shows in-frame clones only, minus some. The sample contains 100,000 or so clones, nearly 95% of which appear only once. The sequenced sample consisted of non-Treg CD4+ T cells sorted from blood. Every receptor here comes from a human donor in good health. Both conserved end residues are part of each CDR3. Each record gives: clone size, V gene, J gene, D gene, CDR3 protein, CDR3 DNA. A D gene is named only where the DNA matches it firmly. Clone size is given for some rows only: seen once, a few or many times, or a class if the clone is expanded.

.	TRBV2	TRBJ2-7	TRBD1	CASSRTGNYEQYF	TGTGCCAGCAGTCGGACAGGGAACTACGAGCAGTACTTC
.	TRBV27	TRBJ1-3	TRBD1	CASSWSDRVGSGNTIYF	TGTGCCAGCAGTTGGTCGGACAGGGTGGGCTCTGGAAACACCATATATTTT
.	TRBV6-5	TRBJ1-1	.	CASSYGGFGTEAFF	TGTGCCAGCAGTTACGGGGGATTTGGGACTGAAGCTTTCTTT
.	TRBV4-3	TRBJ2-5	.	CASSLDSGETQYF	TGCGCCAGCAGCCTGGACAGCGGAGAGACCCAGTACTTC
.	TRBV5-1	TRBJ2-7	.	CASSLEGVAAFEQYF	TGCGCCAGCAGCTTGGAGGGAGTAGCCGCTTTTGAGCAGTACTTC
.	TRBV7-3	TRBJ1-5	TRBD1	CASSLGTGDQPQHF	TGTGCCAGCAGCTTAGGGACAGGGGATCAGCCCCAGCATTTT
.	TRBV27	TRBJ1-6	.	CASSPASIHNSPLHF	TGTGCCAGCAGCCCGGCGAGTATTCATAATTCACCCCTCCACTTT
.	TRBV5-4	TRBJ1-2	TRBD1	CASSFPGQGAPGYTF	TGTGCCAGCAGCTTCCCGGGACAGGGGGCGCCTGGCTACACCTTC
.	TRBV18	TRBJ2-5	TRBD2	CASSPPLAGEETQYF	TGTGCCAGCTCACCACCGCTCGCGGGAGAGGAGACCCAGTACTTC
.	TRBV10-3	TRBJ2-7	.	CAISTAYEQYF	TGTGCCATCAGCACAGCCTACGAGCAGTACTTC
.	TRBV20-1	TRBJ1-2	.	CSARDRTYTF	TGCAGTGCTAGGGATCGTACCTACACCTTC
.	TRBV10-3	TRBJ2-6	TRBD1	CAIEPGQGYSGANVLTF	TGTGCCATCGAACCGGGACAGGGCTACTCTGGGGCCAACGTCCTGACTTTC
.	TRBV19	TRBJ2-7	TRBD2	CASSIAQVTSGAYEQYF	TGTGCCAGTAGTATAGCCCAGGTGACTAGCGGAGCCTACGAGCAGTACTTC
once	TRBV19	TRBJ2-7	TRBD2	CASRKSGSDSYEQYF	TGTGCCAGCCGAAAGAGCGGGAGCGACTCCTACGAGCAGTACTTC
.	TRBV6-6	TRBJ1-2	TRBD1	CASRRTGASGYTF	TGTGCCAGCCGGAGGACAGGGGCCAGTGGCTACACCTTC
few	TRBV19	TRBJ2-3	.	CASSIEGRDTQYF	TGTGCCAGTAGTATAGAGGGACGGGATACGCAGTATTTT
.	TRBV19	TRBJ1-3	TRBD1	CASSTGTVSGNTIYF	TGTGCCAGTAGTACCGGGACAGTCTCTGGAAACACCATATATTTT
.	TRBV19	TRBJ1-5	.	CASSIRTEYSNQPQHF	TGTGCCAGTAGTATTAGGACAGAGTATAGCAATCAGCCCCAGCATTTT
.	TRBV5-8	TRBJ2-6	.	CASSLVLVTANVLTF	TGTGCCAGCAGCTTGGTCCTGGTGACGGCCAACGTCCTGACTTTC
.	TRBV19	TRBJ1-2	TRBD1	CASSIRGQENYGYTF	TGTGCCAGTAGTATAAGGGGACAGGAGAACTATGGCTACACCTTC
.	TRBV5-1	TRBJ1-5	TRBD1	CASSFGTGGPNQPQHF	TGCGCCAGCAGCTTCGGGACAGGGGGCCCTAATCAGCCCCAGCATTTT
.	TRBV7-9	TRBJ1-5	.	CASSPGAGAGQPQHF	TGTGCCAGCAGCCCCGGGGCGGGGGCGGGTCAGCCCCAGCATTTT
.	TRBV7-6	TRBJ2-3	TRBD2	CASSLSAGVSTDTQYF	TGTGCCAGCAGCTTATCAGCGGGAGTGTCTACAGATACGCAGTATTTT
.	TRBV27	TRBJ1-2	.	CASSPLYTYYGYTF	TGTGCCAGCAGTCCTCTGTATACCTACTATGGCTACACCTTC
.	TRBV5-6	TRBJ1-6	.	CASSFPRTFSPLHF	TGTGCCAGCAGCTTTCCCAGGACTTTTTCACCCCTCCACTTT
few	TRBV5-6	TRBJ2-5	.	CASSLPAGETQYF	TGTGCCAGCAGCTTACCAGCGGGAGAGACCCAGTACTTC
.	TRBV11-3	TRBJ2-7	.	CASSYLYLVGAEQYF	TGTGCCAGCAGCTACCTTTATTTAGTCGGAGCCGAGCAGTACTTC
.	TRBV18	TRBJ2-1	TRBD2	CASSPLAGGPNEQFF	TGTGCCAGCTCACCACTCGCGGGAGGACCCAATGAGCAGTTCTTC
.	TRBV19	TRBJ1-5	.	CASSMSGGNQPQHF	TGTGCCAGTAGTATGTCGGGGGGCAATCAGCCCCAGCATTTT
.	TRBV25-1	TRBJ1-4	.	CASSESGLKYEKLFF	TGTGCCAGCAGTGAATCAGGGTTGAAGTATGAAAAACTGTTTTTT
few	TRBV7-2	TRBJ2-1	.	CASSLIIANEQFF	TGTGCCAGCAGCTTAATAATAGCGAATGAGCAGTTCTTC
.	TRBV5-1	TRBJ1-5	.	CASSFSGVPSQPQHF	TGCGCCAGCAGCTTCTCAGGGGTCCCCTCTCAGCCCCAGCATTTT
.	TRBV29-1	TRBJ2-5	TRBD2	CSVVAGLSGVKTQYF	TGCAGCGTCGTAGCGGGACTATCCGGGGTAAAGACCCAGTACTTC
.	TRBV6-6	TRBJ2-1	TRBD2	CASSPRLAGVRQFF	TGTGCCAGCAGTCCGCGGCTAGCGGGAGTACGGCAGTTCTTC
.	TRBV11-3	TRBJ2-1	TRBD2	CASSLAPSGTFVEQFF	TGTGCCAGCAGCTTAGCTCCTAGCGGGACGTTTGTTGAGCAGTTCTTC
.	TRBV7-8	TRBJ2-5	.	CASSPDEVARQTQYF	TGTGCCAGCAGCCCCGACGAAGTCGCCCGACAGACCCAGTACTTC
.	TRBV30	TRBJ2-5	TRBD2	CAWNLPGSGRRETQYF	TGTGCCTGGAATTTACCTGGTAGCGGGAGAAGAGAGACCCAGTACTTC
.	TRBV28	TRBJ1-4	TRBD1	CASSLAGGEKKLFF	TGTGCCAGCAGTCTGGCAGGGGGAGAGAAAAAACTGTTTTTT
.	TRBV6-5	TRBJ1-4	.	CASSTTGVLNEKLFF	TGTGCCAGCAGTACCACCGGGGTACTGAATGAAAAACTGTTTTTT
once	TRBV28	TRBJ2-7	TRBD1	CASSIIDREPYEQYF	TGTGCCAGCAGCATCATCGACAGGGAACCCTACGAGCAGTACTTC
.	TRBV18	TRBJ2-5	TRBD2	CASSLQRLAGLETQYF	TGTGCCAGCTCACTTCAACGACTAGCGGGACTGGAGACCCAGTACTTC
.	TRBV6-6	TRBJ1-4	.	CASRGQTTNEKLFF	TGTGCCAGCCGAGGGCAGACAACTAATGAAAAACTGTTTTTT
.	TRBV5-6	TRBJ1-3	.	CASSPDRYSGNTIYF	TGTGCCAGCAGTCCCGACCGATACTCTGGAAACACCATATATTTT
.	TRBV4-1	TRBJ1-1	TRBD1	CASTPDRGRLNEAFF	TGCGCCAGCACTCCAGACAGGGGGCGACTCAATGAAGCTTTCTTT
.	TRBV19	TRBJ1-2	.	CASSIGEGGYGYTF	TGTGCCAGTAGTATTGGAGAGGGAGGCTATGGCTACACCTTC
.	TRBV5-1	TRBJ2-3	.	CASSTQRDTQYF	TGCGCCAGCAGCACGCAGAGAGATACGCAGTATTTT
.	TRBV25-1	TRBJ2-3	.	CASSESGVSTDTQYF	TGTGCCAGCAGTGAATCTGGGGTTAGCACAGATACGCAGTATTTT
.	TRBV14	TRBJ2-1	.	CASSQLGGRGASHEQFF	TGTGCCAGCAGCCAACTTGGGGGCAGGGGCGCCTCCCATGAGCAGTTCTTC
.	TRBV7-2	TRBJ1-1	.	CASSLRATEAFF	TGTGCCAGCAGCTTGAGGGCCACTGAAGCTTTCTTT
.	TRBV18	TRBJ2-3	TRBD2	CASSPISGTSTDTQYF	TGTGCCAGCTCACCAATAAGCGGGACGAGCACAGATACGCAGTATTTT
.	TRBV6-5	TRBJ2-2	.	CASSYYRDEGELFF	TGTGCCAGCAGTTACTATAGGGATGAGGGGGAGCTGTTTTTT